This T cell receptor beta chain appears in the sequencing data of a study of shared clonotypes between healthy human individuals. Per sorted-subset replicate PCR, input was approximately 180 ng DNA, representing tens of thousands of T cell genomes. TCRdb keeps only in-frame clones here, not all; method: immunoSEQ multiplex PCR. Among some 300,000 clones listed, about 70% were seen once. Germline lookup yields CDR1 SNHLY and CDR2 FYNNEI. CDR3 size: 15 residues. Nashville, Tennessee was home to all donors, each a Caucasian adult. This clone was recorded once. Germline is not matched at one junction end, which may reflect a read error.

This TCR was sampled from a man younger than 45 in good health. Sample: memory CD4+ T cells sorted from blood. Subset meaning: CD45RA-negative fraction. This rearrangement joins TRBV2 to TRBJ1-5; D possibly corresponds to TRBD1 (6 bases). CDR3 residues: CASSEAGRGKQPQHF. The CDR3 nucleotides are TGTGCCAGCAGTGAAGCCGGCAGGGGCAAACAGCCCCAGCATTTT.